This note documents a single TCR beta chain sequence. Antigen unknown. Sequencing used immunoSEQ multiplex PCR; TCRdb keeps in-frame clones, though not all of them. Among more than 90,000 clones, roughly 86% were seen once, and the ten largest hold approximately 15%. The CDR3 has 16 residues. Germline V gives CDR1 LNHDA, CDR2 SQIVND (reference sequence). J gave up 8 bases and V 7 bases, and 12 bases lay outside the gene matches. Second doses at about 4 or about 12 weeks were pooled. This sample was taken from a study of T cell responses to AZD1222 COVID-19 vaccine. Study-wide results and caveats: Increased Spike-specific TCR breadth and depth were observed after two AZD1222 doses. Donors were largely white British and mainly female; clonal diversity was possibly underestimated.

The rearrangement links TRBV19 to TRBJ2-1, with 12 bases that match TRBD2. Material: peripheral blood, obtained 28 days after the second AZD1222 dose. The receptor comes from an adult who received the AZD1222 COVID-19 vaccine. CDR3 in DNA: TGTGCCAGTACCATGAGTCTAGCGGGAGGGGGCGATGAGCAGTTCTTC. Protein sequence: CASTMSLAGGGDEQFF.